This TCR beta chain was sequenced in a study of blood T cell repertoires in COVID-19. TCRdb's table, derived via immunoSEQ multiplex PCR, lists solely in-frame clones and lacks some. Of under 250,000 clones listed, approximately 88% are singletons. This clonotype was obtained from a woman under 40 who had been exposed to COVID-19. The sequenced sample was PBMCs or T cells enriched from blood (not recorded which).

CDR3 residues: CASSGGQGGNYEQYF. CDR3 nucleotide sequence: TGCGCCAGCAGCGGCGGACAGGGGGGAAACTACGAGCAGTACTTC. The gene calls are TRBV5-1 and TRBJ2-7, with TRBD1 matching 10 bases. Germline V gene sequence: CDR1 SGHRS, CDR2 YFSETQ. The CDR3 has 15 amino acids. V was pared by 4 bases and J by 3 bases, with 7 bases of the junction left unmatched.